This TCR beta chain appears in the sequencing data of a study of vaccination effects on CD4 cells after COVID-19. Notes on the study in general: From healthy vaccinees, only 1 of 255 vaccine-induced clones also reacted to common cold coronaviruses. Few convalescent patients were included, and no early post-infection timepoints were sampled.

This clone was seen only once. As yet, its antigen is unknown. Measured with immunoSEQ multiplex PCR; TCRdb has only the in-frame clones, and not every one. The profile covers approximately 68,000 clones, with about four fifths appearing a single time and about 10% taken by the ten largest. Antigen-specific CD4+ T cells were first expanded with viral peptide pools by the ViraFEST assay and only then sequenced. Investigators separated out CD4+ T cells once around nine days of culture had passed. Vaccine recipients had no previous SARS-CoV-2 infection; their nucleocapsid antibodies were negative. IL-2 medium took the place of half the medium on both days 3 and 7. The germline V gene encodes CDR1 MNHEY and CDR2 SVGAGI. Trimming pared 6 bases from V and 0 bases from J, leaving 8 bases between. The CDR3 totals 14 residues.

This sequence originates from a human donor who received a COVID-19 vaccine. The sequences come from CD4+ T cells from PBMCs cultured with SARS-CoV-2 spike peptides, collected before COVID-19 vaccination. This sequence joins TRBV6-5 and TRBJ2-2, with a tentative D call TRBD1 (6 bases). The CDR3 region has the DNA TGTGCCAGCAGAGGACAGTCGAACACCGGGGAGCTGTTTTTT. This encodes CASRGQSNTGELFF.